This T cell receptor beta chain emerged from a study of blood T cell repertoires in COVID-19. Study details: The United States, Italy and Spain supplied acute and convalescent COVID-19 samples. T cells, B-cell-depleted T cells, or PBMCs supplied cDNA or gDNA.

The V end lost 4 bases, the J end lost 3 bases, and 9 bases lay between the germline ends. From germline, CDR1 is KGHSH and CDR2 LQKENI. CDR3 length equals 13 residues. This clone was observed once. In the authors' workflow: Amplification with reference gene primers provided the estimates of nucleated cell counts. TCRdb keeps only in-frame clones here, not all; method: immunoSEQ multiplex PCR. From that table come the V and J calls and clone size; the DNA was used to work out D and trimming. The table has 71,000 or so clones, approximately 80% seen once. Material for sequencing was peripheral blood. The V call is TRBV18, the J call TRBJ2-5; D perhaps matches TRBD1 (6 bases). The receptor was derived from a man between 45 and 60 years old with acute or convalescent COVID-19. The CDR3 DNA sequence: TGTGCCAGCTCACGAAACAGGGAAGAGACCCAGTACTTC. It encodes CASSRNREETQYF.